What follows are 26 T cell receptor beta chains derived from one specimen sequenced in a study of cytomegalovirus exposure and HLA in healthy donors. The PCR made use of 60 Vbeta and 13 Jbeta primers. Some clones are missing from TCRdb's copy, which holds only in-frame ones; the method was immunoSEQ multiplex PCR. The sample has roughly 90,000 clones; 74% are singletons. Sequenced material: PBMCs. These receptors originate from a man younger than 45 in good health and CMV-seropositive.

The rearrangement links TRBV4-2 to TRBJ2-1, with 15 bases fitting TRBD2. V was pared by 4 bases and J by 1 base, with 8 bases of the junction left unmatched. Germline-derived CDR1 and CDR2 are LGHNA and YNFKEQ. The CDR3 consists of 19 residues. The CDR3 DNA is TGTGCCAGCAGCCTTCACGGACTAGCGGGAGGGCGGTCCTACAATGAGCAGTTCTTC. This translates into CASSLHGLAGGRSYNEQFF.

The rearrangement uses TRBV19 and TRBJ2-1, with D possibly TRBD1 on 6 matching bases. The CDR3 sequence is 15 residues long. Germline-derived CDR1 and CDR2 are LNHDA and SQIVND (reference sequence). Trimming stripped 3 bases from V and 7 bases from J, with 16 bases between. The DNA of the CDR3 is TGTGCCAGTAGTATTACCGGCAGGGGCCCGAATGAGCAGTTCTTC. Its protein product is CASSITGRGPNEQFF.

The chain joins TRBV4-3 to TRBJ2-3; a possible D gene is TRBD2 (5 bases). This CDR3 comprises 16 residues. Between the trimmed V and J ends, which lost 0 bases and 2 bases, there was a span of 12 bases. Per germline, CDR1 LGHNA and CDR2 YSLEER. CDR3 nucleotides: TGCGCCAGCAGCCAAGAGGCCAGGACTGTCACAGATACGCAGTATTTT. This translates into CASSQEARTVTDTQYF.

This sequence joins TRBV28 and TRBJ1-3; D unclear. Between the trimmed V and J ends, which lost 2 bases and 0 bases, there was a span of 14 bases. Germline assignment: CDR1 MDHEN and CDR2 SYDVKM. The CDR3 is 17 residues long. DNA for the CDR3: TGTGCCAGCAGTTTAAAGTTGCAGGATAGCTCTGGAAACACCATATATTTT. Amino acid sequence: CASSLKLQDSSGNTIYF. The entire variable domain, with the rest obtained from reference TRBV28 and TRBJ1-3, is as follows: DVKVTQSSRYLVKRTGEKVFLECVQDMDHENMFWYRQDPGLGLRLIYFSYDVKMKEKGDIPEGYSVSREKKERFSLILESASTNQTSMYLCASSLKLQDSSGNTIYFGEGSWLTVV.

J is TRBJ1-3 and V is TRBV30, with no clear D. The CDR3 runs to 16 residues. Germline-derived CDR1 and CDR2 are GTSNPN and SVGIG (reference sequence). V lost 0 bases and J 0 bases, leaving 12 bases between the germline ends. CDR3 sequence: CAWSVRAGHSGNTIYF. Written as DNA, the CDR3 is TGTGCCTGGAGTGTACGGGCGGGCCACTCTGGAAACACCATATATTTT.

V is TRBV29-1 and J is TRBJ2-3; D is ambiguous. Per the germline V gene, CDR1 is SQVTM and CDR2 is ANQGSEA. The V end lost 7 bases, the J end lost 0 bases, and 11 bases lay between the germline ends. The CDR3 sequence is 13 residues long. The CDR3 bases are TGCAGCGCCCAAAAGAGCAGCACAGATACGCAGTATTTT. Its protein product is CSAQKSSTDTQYF.

This chain connects TRBV27 to TRBJ1-5, with TRBD1 matching 9 bases. This CDR3 is built from 16 residues. Germline V lookup: CDR1 MNHEY, CDR2 SMNVEV (reference sequence). With 5 bases clipped from V and 2 bases from J, the junction kept 7 bases outside the gene matches. The CDR3 DNA is TGTGCCAGCAGTCGCTCGAGGACAGGGGGCAATCAGCCCCAGCATTTT. Amino acid sequence: CASSRSRTGGNQPQHF.

The chain couples TRBV4-1 to TRBJ2-1, with D possibly matching TRBD2 (5 bases). The germline V gene has CDR1 MGHRA and CDR2 YSYEKL. The CDR3 contains 16 residues. V was trimmed by 1 base and J by 2 bases, leaving 12 bases between them. The CDR3 sequence: CASSQVSGVPYNEQFF. CDR3 DNA: TGCGCCAGCAGCCAAGTCTCCGGGGTCCCCTACAATGAGCAGTTCTTC.

The rearrangement links TRBV7-3 to TRBJ1-1, with 8 bases fitting TRBD1. The CDR3 sequence is 13 residues long. Germline loops: CDR1 SGHTA, CDR2 FQGTGA. After removal of 4 bases from V and 5 bases from J, the junction contained 3 bases not matched to a gene. The CDR3 region has the DNA TGTGCCAGCAGCTCCAGGGGGCCAACTGAAGCTTTCTTT. This codes for CASSSRGPTEAFF.

The table lists this clone with a few counts. The chain links TRBV6-1 to TRBJ2-1; TRBD2 matches 12 bases. After removal of 2 bases from V and 10 bases from J, the junction contained 6 bases not matched to a gene. The CDR3 runs to 15 residues. Per the germline V gene, CDR1 is MNHNS and CDR2 is SASEGT. CDR3 DNA: TGTGCCAGCAGTGAAACACTAGCGGGGGGCGGGGAGCAGTTCTTC. Translating gives CASSETLAGGGEQFF.

The chain uses TRBV5-1 and TRBJ1-5; maybe TRBD1 (6 bases). Deletions cut 0 bases from V and 5 bases from J, with 12 bases between. The CDR3 has 15 residues. Germline values: CDR1 SGHRS, CDR2 YFSETQ. The CDR3 DNA sequence: TGCGCCAGCAGCTTGGACGGGACACCCGATCAGCCCCAGCATTTT. As protein: CASSLDGTPDQPQHF.

A remark on this clone: Distinct nucleotide sequences in the sample also encode this CDR3. V gene TRBV6-5 combines with J gene TRBJ2-7; possibly TRBD1 for D (6 bases). Trimming stripped 0 bases from V and 0 bases from J, with 9 bases between. The CDR3 covers 15 residues. Looked up from germline, CDR1 is MNHEY and CDR2 is SVGAGI. Written as DNA, the CDR3 is TGTGCCAGCAGTTACTCCGGGACATACTCCTACGAGCAGTACTTC. Its protein product is CASSYSGTYSYEQYF.

This clone is a singleton in its sample. The chain employs TRBV2 and TRBJ1-6, with a tentative D call TRBD1 (6 bases). The CDR3 has 15 amino acids. Trimming cost V 2 bases and J 7 bases, with 12 bases left between them. Germline V gives CDR1 SNHLY, CDR2 FYNNEI. In DNA form, the CDR3 reads TGTGCCAGCAGTGAAAGTGGACAGTTGAATTCACCCCTCCACTTT. Protein sequence: CASSESGQLNSPLHF.

The V call is TRBV29-1, the J call TRBJ1-1, with a weak D call TRBD1 (6 bases). This CDR3 has 18 residues. Germline assignment: CDR1 SQVTM and CDR2 ANQGSEA. V was clipped by 3 bases and J by 0 bases, with 23 bases between them. The CDR3 DNA reads TGCAGCGTTGAGGCAGGGGCAGGCCGAGGATACATGAACACTGAAGCTTTCTTT. It specifies CSVEAGAGRGYMNTEAFF.

This clone has just a few counts. In nucleotides, the CDR3 is TGTGCCAGCTCACCCTGGGCAGGGTCTAGATATAGCAATCAGCCCCAGCATTTT. Its protein is CASSPWAGSRYSNQPQHF. The chain links TRBV18 to TRBJ1-5, with D maybe TRBD1 (5 bases). Per the germline V gene, CDR1 is KGHSH and CDR2 is LQKENI. The CDR3 consists of 18 residues. Trimming stripped 3 bases from V and 0 bases from J, with 18 bases between. The complete variable domain, with remaining parts taken from reference TRBV18 and TRBJ1-5, reads NAGVMQNPRHLVRRRGQEARLRCSPMKGHSHVYWYRQLPEEGLKFMVYLQKENIIDESGMPKERFSAEFPKEGPSILRIQQVVRGDSAAYFCASSPWAGSRYSNQPQHFGDGTRLSIL.

The V gene is TRBV7-9, the J gene TRBJ1-2; no clear D gene. CDR3 size: 12 residues. V was cut by 7 bases and J by 7 bases, with 13 bases left in between. Germline V gene data show CDR1 as SEHNR and CDR2 as FQNEAQ (reference sequence). The chain's CDR3 is CASNPDGSGYTF. CDR3 in DNA: TGTGCCAGCAATCCCGACGGGAGTGGCTACACCTTC.

V usage is TRBV19 and J usage is TRBJ1-5; no clear D gene. The CDR3 spans 15 residues. The germline V gene encodes CDR1 LNHDA and CDR2 SQIVND (reference sequence). V was cut by 0 bases and J by 9 bases, with 15 bases left in between. CDR3 sequence (DNA): TGTGCCAGTAGTATAGATCCGAGGGTATCCGCGCCCCAGCATTTT. Amino acid sequence: CASSIDPRVSAPQHF.

The chain joins TRBV5-1 to TRBJ1-3; 9 bases map to TRBD1. The CDR3 spans 15 residues. V was pared by 2 bases and J by 4 bases, with 4 bases of the junction left unmatched. Per the germline V gene, CDR1 is SGHRS and CDR2 is YFSETQ. Here the CDR3 DNA reads TGCGCCAGCAGCTTAACAGGGGGCGAAGGAAACACCATATATTTT. Protein sequence: CASSLTGGEGNTIYF.

The V gene is TRBV5-1, the J gene TRBJ1-1; 9 nucleotides line up with TRBD1. Germline V lookup: CDR1 SGHRS, CDR2 YFSETQ. After removal of 1 base from V and 7 bases from J, the junction contained 8 bases not matched to a gene. This CDR3 region has 15 residues. The CDR3 region is CASSLWDRDSSEAFF. The CDR3 nucleotides read TGCGCCAGCAGCTTGTGGGACAGGGATAGTAGTGAAGCTTTCTTT.

This clone was detected a few times. The chain uses TRBV7-9 and TRBJ2-1, with 9 bases matching TRBD2. There are 15 residues in the CDR3. J lost 4 bases, V lost 6 bases, and 7 bases had no gene match. Germline V CDR1 and CDR2: SEHNR, FQNEAQ (reference sequence). DNA for the CDR3: TGTGCCAGCAGATCGCGGGAGGGCCTGTACAATGAGCAGTTCTTC. Translation: CASRSREGLYNEQFF.

The gene calls are TRBV5-4 and TRBJ1-2; D perhaps matches TRBD1 (5 bases). This CDR3 has 16 residues. The ends were cut back, 4 bases at V and 3 bases at J, with 19 bases in the middle. Germline CDR1 and CDR2: SGHNT and YYREEE (reference sequence). CDR3 amino acids: CASSPKAGLRDYGYTF. CDR3 sequence (DNA): TGTGCCAGCAGCCCCAAGGCGGGGCTGAGGGACTATGGCTACACCTTC.

This clone has a handful of counts. This sequence joins TRBV11-3 and TRBJ2-3, with a possible D match to TRBD1 (5 bases). V lost 5 bases and J 0 bases, leaving 9 bases between the germline ends. The CDR3 length is 14 residues. Germline CDR1 SGHNT, CDR2 YENEEA. The CDR3 spells CASSQGRSTDTQYF. CDR3 sequence (DNA): TGTGCCAGCAGCCAGGGCCGGAGCACAGATACGCAGTATTTT.

The chain employs TRBV28 and TRBJ1-6, with D possibly TRBD1 on 5 matching bases. Looked up from germline, CDR1 is MDHEN and CDR2 is SYDVKM. This CDR3 spans 14 amino acids. The V and J ends lost 6 bases and 7 bases respectively, with 13 bases between them. CDR3 coding DNA: TGTGCCAGCAGCCCGGGACTCGCCAATTCACCCCTCCACTTT. Its translation: CASSPGLANSPLHF.

This clone showed up just once. The rearrangement uses TRBV5-4 and TRBJ1-2, with 7 bases fitting TRBD1. V shed 0 bases and J 6 bases; nucleotides not matched to a gene: 5. The germline V gene has CDR1 SGHNT and CDR2 YYREEE (reference sequence). This CDR3 is 14 amino acids long. The chain's CDR3 is CASSLEWDSNGYTF. The CDR3, as DNA: TGTGCCAGCAGCTTGGAATGGGACAGTAATGGCTACACCTTC.

The J gene is TRBJ1-1, the V gene TRBV27; D gene unclear. Trimming took off 8 bases at V and 2 bases at J, with 21 bases between the two ends. Per germline, CDR1 MNHEY and CDR2 SMNVEV (reference sequence). CDR3 length: 16 amino acids. The CDR3 nucleotides read TGTGCCAGCGGCTTTGCCCGGACTTTGGGTAACACTGAAGCTTTCTTT. Amino acids: CASGFARTLGNTEAFF.

The gene calls are TRBV29-1 and TRBJ2-5, with no clear D. Trimming stripped 7 bases from V and 1 base from J, with 13 bases between. Looked up from germline, CDR1 is SQVTM and CDR2 is ANQGSEA. The CDR3 consists of 13 residues. The CDR3 region is CSAKDRVQETQYF. The DNA for the CDR3 is TGCAGCGCCAAGGATCGGGTCCAAGAGACCCAGTACTTC.